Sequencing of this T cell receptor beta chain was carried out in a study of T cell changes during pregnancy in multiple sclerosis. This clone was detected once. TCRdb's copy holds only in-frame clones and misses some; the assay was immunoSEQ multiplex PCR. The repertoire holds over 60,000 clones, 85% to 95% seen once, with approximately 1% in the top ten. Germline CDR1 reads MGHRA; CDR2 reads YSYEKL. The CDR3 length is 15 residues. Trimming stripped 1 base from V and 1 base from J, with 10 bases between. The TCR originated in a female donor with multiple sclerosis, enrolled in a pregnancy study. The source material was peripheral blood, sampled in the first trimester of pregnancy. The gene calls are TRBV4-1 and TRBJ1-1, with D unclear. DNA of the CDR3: TGCGCCAGCAGCCAAGTCCTCGGGGAGAACACTGAAGCTTTCTTT. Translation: CASSQVLGENTEAFF.